This T cell receptor (beta chain) originates from a study of CD8+CD57+ T cells in acquired aplastic anemia. This clonotype is large in the sample. Genomic DNA acted as the template from which TCR beta VDJ combination and CDR3 sequence profiling were carried out. In TCRdb, the reads were re-called with MiXCR into one record per CDR3 protein. This table holds 90,000 to 150,000 distinct CDR3 sequences, 58% found once. The V segment lost 4 bases and the J segment 5 bases; nucleotides outside the gene matches: 15. The germline gives CDR1 SEHNR, CDR2 FQNEAQ (reference sequence). This CDR3 region has 17 residues. It was patients with CD8+CD57+ cell expansion by flow cytometry who were chosen for sequencing.

This chain connects TRBV7-9 to TRBJ2-5, with TRBD2 identical over 8 bases. The source is a human donor with aplastic anemia. The sample comprised sorted CD4+, CD8+, or CD8+CD57+ T cells (not recorded which) from PBMCs. This chain's CDR3 is CASSSTGGLGGRETQYF. The CDR3 bases are TGTGCCAGCAGCTCGACGGGGGGGCTAGGGGGTCGGGAGACCCAGTACTTC.